This is a list of T cell receptor beta chains from one sample in a study of cytomegalovirus exposure and HLA in healthy donors. The protocol was immunoSEQ multiplex PCR, while the TCRdb copy is restricted to in-frame clones and leaves out a portion. The table lists 150,000 to 200,000 clones. What was sequenced was PBMCs. Every receptor here comes from a woman under 30 in good health and CMV-seropositive. CDR3s leave out the opening cysteine and the closing phenylalanine or tryptophan.

v_gene: TRBV30; CDR3aa: AWSELAGAYNEQF
v_gene: TRBV6-5; CDR3aa: ASSYSHREGDTQY
v_gene: TRBV6-5; CDR3aa: ASSSPRTERNTEAF
v_gene: TRBV5-6; CDR3aa: ASSLMGETQY
v_gene: TRBV6-5; CDR3aa: ASSYDMQRSSYEQY
v_gene: TRBV5-1; CDR3aa: ASSRSLGGANEQF
v_gene: TRBV19; CDR3aa: ASMGLAGLSAF
v_gene: TRBV4-2; CDR3aa: ASSQRGGGRAIRQPQH
v_gene: TRBV7-8; CDR3aa: ASSKRDANTGELF
v_gene: TRBV4-3; CDR3aa: ASSQREDTQY
v_gene: TRBV7-9; CDR3aa: ASSLALSTGTDTQY